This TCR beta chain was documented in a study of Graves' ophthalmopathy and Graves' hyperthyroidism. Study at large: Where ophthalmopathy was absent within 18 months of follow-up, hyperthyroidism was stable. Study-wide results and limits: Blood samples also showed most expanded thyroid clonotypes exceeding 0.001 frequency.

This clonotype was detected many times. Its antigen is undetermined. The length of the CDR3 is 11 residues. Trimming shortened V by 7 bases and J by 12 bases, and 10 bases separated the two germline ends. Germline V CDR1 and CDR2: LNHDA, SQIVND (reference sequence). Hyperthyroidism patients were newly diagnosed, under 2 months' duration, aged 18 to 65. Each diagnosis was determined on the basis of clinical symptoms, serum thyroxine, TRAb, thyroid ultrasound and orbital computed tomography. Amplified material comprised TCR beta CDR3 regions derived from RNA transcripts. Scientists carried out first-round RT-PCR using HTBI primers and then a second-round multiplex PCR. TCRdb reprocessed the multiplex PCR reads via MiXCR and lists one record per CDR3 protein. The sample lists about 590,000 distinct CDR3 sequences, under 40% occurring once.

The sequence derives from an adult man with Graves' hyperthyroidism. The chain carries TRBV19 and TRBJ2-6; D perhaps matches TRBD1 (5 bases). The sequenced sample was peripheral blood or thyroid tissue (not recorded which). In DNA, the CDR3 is TGTGCCAGTACCCAAGGGGTCGTCCTGACTTTC. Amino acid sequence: CASTQGVVLTF.